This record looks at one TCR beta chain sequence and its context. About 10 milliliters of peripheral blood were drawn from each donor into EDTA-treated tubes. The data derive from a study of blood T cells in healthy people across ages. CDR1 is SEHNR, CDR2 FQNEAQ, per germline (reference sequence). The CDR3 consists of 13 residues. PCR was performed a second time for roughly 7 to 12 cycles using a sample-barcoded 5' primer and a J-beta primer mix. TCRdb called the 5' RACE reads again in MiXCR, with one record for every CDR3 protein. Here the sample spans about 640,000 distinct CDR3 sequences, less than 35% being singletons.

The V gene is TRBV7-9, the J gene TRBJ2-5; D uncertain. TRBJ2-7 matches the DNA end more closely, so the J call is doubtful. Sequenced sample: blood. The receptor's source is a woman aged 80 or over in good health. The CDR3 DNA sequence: TGTGCCAGCAGCTTAGAGGGCGGCTGCGAGCAGTACTTC. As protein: CASSLEGGCEQYF.